This T cell receptor beta chain was sequenced in a study of OX40 agonist ivuxolimab in advanced cancers. CDR1 and CDR2 from the germline V gene are MNHEY and SMNVEV (reference sequence). The CDR3 runs 13 residues. The J segment lost 4 bases and the V segment lost 8 bases, leaving 7 bases of the junction unmatched. Some clones are missing from TCRdb's copy, which holds only in-frame ones; the method was immunoSEQ multiplex PCR. The profile shows 150,000 to 190,000 clones, 90% to 95% of them singletons. The TCR was taken from an adult with an advanced solid tumor such as melanoma, head and neck, liver or kidney cancer. This specimen was CD4+ or CD8+ T cells sorted from blood, taken in a trial of the OX40 agonist ivuxolimab. The chain combines TRBV27 with TRBJ1-2, with 7 nucleotides matching TRBD1. CDR3 nucleotide sequence: TGTGCCAGCCTGGGGGACAGAGCCTATGGCTACACCTTC. The encoded protein is CASLGDRAYGYTF.